These 14 T cell receptor beta chains share one sample of origin, sequenced in a study of cytomegalovirus exposure and HLA in healthy donors. The PCR employed 60 Vbeta primers together with 13 Jbeta primers. TCRdb's table, derived via immunoSEQ multiplex PCR, lists solely in-frame clones and lacks some. Of 230,000 or so clones in the sample, nearly 95% were seen once. Material: PBMCs. The receptor set was obtained from a girl aged 2 to 9 in good health and CMV-seronegative.

This sequence joins TRBV6-5 and TRBJ2-7, with a tentative D call TRBD1 (6 bases). The germline V gene encodes CDR1 MNHEY and CDR2 SVGAGI. The CDR3 covers 12 residues. The V end was cut by 6 bases, the J end by 9 bases, with 15 bases between. The CDR3 reads CASRHPDRTQYF. CDR3 bases: TGTGCCAGCAGACACCCCGACAGGACGCAGTACTTC.

The V call is TRBV28, the J call TRBJ2-7; 10 bases are a match to TRBD1. The germline gives CDR1 MDHEN, CDR2 SYDVKM. This CDR3 region has 14 residues. V lost 3 bases to trimming and J lost 3 bases; unmatched junction nucleotides: 2. CDR3 sequence reads: CASSFRDRGYEQYF. DNA for the CDR3: TGTGCCAGCAGTTTCCGGGACAGGGGCTACGAGCAGTACTTC.

The V call is TRBV28, the J call TRBJ1-6, with a weak D call TRBD1 (6 bases). The ends were cut back, 3 bases at V and 8 bases at J, with 14 bases in the middle. The CDR3 length is 15 residues. Per the germline V gene, CDR1 is MDHEN and CDR2 is SYDVKM. CDR3 region: CASSFAGGIDSPLHF. In DNA, the CDR3 is TGTGCCAGCAGTTTTGCGGGGGGCATAGATTCACCCCTCCACTTT.

The CDR3 coding sequence is TGCGCCAGCAGCCCGGACAGTGGGGGCAATCAGCCCCAGCATTTT. The encoded protein is CASSPDSGGNQPQHF. The chain is built from TRBV5-1 and TRBJ1-5, with D maybe TRBD1 (6 bases). There are 15 residues in the CDR3. Per germline, CDR1 SGHRS and CDR2 YFSETQ. V shed 4 bases and J shed 2 bases, with 13 bases lying between them.

The V and J genes are TRBV7-6 and TRBJ2-3; perhaps TRBD2 as D (7 bases). The germline V gene encodes CDR1 SGHVS and CDR2 FNYEAQ. The CDR3 has 16 amino acids. The germline V and J ends were trimmed by 3 bases and 1 base, with 14 bases remaining between them. Here the CDR3 reads CASSLGAGVGTDTQYF. The CDR3 bases are TGTGCCAGCAGCTTGGGGGCGGGAGTCGGCACAGATACGCAGTATTTT. Based on the CDR3 plus reference TRBV7-6 and TRBJ2-3, the full variable domain is GAGVSQSPRYKVTKRGQDVALRCDPISGHVSLYWYRQALGQGPEFLTYFNYEAQQDKSGLPNDRFSAERPEGSISTLTIQRTEQRDSAMYRCASSLGAGVGTDTQYFGPGTRLTVL.

This clone was detected only a few times. This sequence joins TRBV6-1 and TRBJ1-4; 11 nucleotides agree with TRBD1. With 8 bases clipped from V and 8 bases from J, the junction kept 4 bases outside the gene matches. CDR1 is MNHNS, CDR2 SASEGT, per germline. The CDR3 contains 13 residues. CDR3 in amino acids: CASGRDRGEKLFF. For the CDR3, the DNA is TGTGCCAGCGGCCGGGACAGGGGGGAAAAACTGTTTTTT.

The chain joins TRBV2 to TRBJ2-2; maybe TRBD1 (5 bases). This CDR3 region has 13 residues. Looked up from germline, CDR1 is SNHLY and CDR2 is FYNNEI. Trimming left V 8 bases short and J 7 bases short, with 14 bases between. The CDR3 spells CASATQRGGELFF. The DNA for the CDR3 is TGTGCCAGCGCAACTCAAAGGGGCGGGGAGCTGTTTTTT.

The CDR3 nucleotides are TGTGCCAGCAGTGAAACCAGGGACAGCACCTACGAGCAGTACTTC. Translated: CASSETRDSTYEQYF. This chain connects TRBV6-1 to TRBJ2-7; 7 bases agree with TRBD1. With 2 bases clipped from V and 2 bases from J, the junction kept 6 bases outside the gene matches. Germline V CDR1 and CDR2: MNHNS, SASEGT. CDR3 size: 15 residues.

The V and J genes are TRBV28 and TRBJ2-1, with 11 bases fitting TRBD2. J lost 2 bases, V lost 4 bases, and 10 bases had no gene match. Germline V CDR1 and CDR2: MDHEN, SYDVKM. CDR3 length: 18 amino acids. The chain's CDR3 is CASSSPSLAGGTYNEQFF. CDR3 sequence (DNA): TGTGCCAGCAGTTCACCCTCCCTAGCGGGGGGCACCTACAATGAGCAGTTCTTC.

V is TRBV7-3 and J is TRBJ2-3, with 8 bases lining up with TRBD2. The CDR3 loop spans 16 amino acids. Germline lookup yields CDR1 SGHTA and CDR2 FQGTGA. With 0 bases clipped from V and 4 bases from J, the junction kept 6 bases outside the gene matches. In DNA form, the CDR3 reads TGTGCCAGCAGCTTAACTGGTAGCGGGGAGGCAGATACGCAGTATTTT. Encoded protein: CASSLTGSGEADTQYF.

The rearrangement joins TRBV25-1 to TRBJ2-5; D is uncertain. Germline-derived CDR1 and CDR2 are MGHDK and SYGVNS. CDR3 size: 12 residues. V was trimmed by 6 bases and J by 2 bases, leaving 7 bases between them. The CDR3 DNA reads TGTGCCAGCAGCCGACATCAAGAGACCCAGTACTTC. This encodes CASSRHQETQYF.

This clone was detected only once. J is TRBJ2-7 and V is TRBV5-4; D not resolved. Trimming shortened V by 0 bases and J by 6 bases, and 4 bases separated the two germline ends. The CDR3 extends over 11 amino acids. Germline V gene lookup returns CDR1 SGHNT and CDR2 YYREEE (reference sequence). The CDR3: CASSLDGEQYF. The CDR3 nucleotides read TGTGCCAGCAGCTTGGACGGCGAGCAGTACTTC.

In its sample, this clone was seen a few times. The chain has TRBV10-2 and TRBJ2-2; 9 bases match TRBD1. Trimming took 0 bases from V and 2 from J; bases not matched to a gene: 4. The germline gives CDR1 WSHSY, CDR2 SAAADI. The CDR3 runs 17 residues. The CDR3 here is CASSESPGQGNTGELFF. The CDR3 DNA reads as TGCGCCAGCAGTGAGTCACCGGGACAGGGAAACACCGGGGAGCTGTTTTTT.

The gene calls are TRBV5-1 and TRBJ2-1; 9 nucleotides align to TRBD1. The CDR3 covers 14 residues. The J segment lost 8 bases and the V segment lost 4 bases, leaving 7 bases of the junction unmatched. Germline V gives CDR1 SGHRS, CDR2 YFSETQ. Here the CDR3 DNA reads TGCGCCAGCAGCCTTGGACAGGGGAACGATGAGCAGTTCTTC. It translates to CASSLGQGNDEQFF.